A selection of T cell receptor beta chains follows, all from one sample in a study of T cells in Graves' hyperthyroidism and ophthalmopathy. In TCRdb, the multiplex PCR reads were re-called with MiXCR into one record per CDR3 protein. The profile covers approximately 640,000 distinct CDR3 sequences, with 15% to 20% appearing a single time and 3.8% taken by the ten largest. Specimen: blood. These receptors were collected from a woman in her 30s with Graves' hyperthyroidism. Both conserved end residues are part of each CDR3. D genes are given only for firm matches. Clone size, where shown, is once, few, many, or a class for clones that have expanded.

clone_size: many
j_call: TRBJ2-3
v_call: TRBV9
d_call: -
cdr3_nt: TGTGCCAGCACAAGGAGATTCGGCACAGATACGCAGTATTTT
cdr3_aa: CASTRRFGTDTQYF

clone_size: few
j_call: TRBJ1-5
v_call: TRBV5-5
d_call: TRBD1
cdr3_nt: TGTGCCAGCAGCTTAAAGACAGGGGGCTATAGCAATCAGCCCCAGCATTTT
cdr3_aa: CASSLKTGGYSNQPQHF

clone_size: few
j_call: TRBJ2-7
v_call: TRBV6-5
d_call: TRBD1
cdr3_nt: TGTGCCAGCAGTTACCCCGGTACAGGGGGATCCTACGAGCAGTACTTC
cdr3_aa: CASSYPGTGGSYEQYF

clone_size: many
j_call: TRBJ1-5
v_call: TRBV28
d_call: -
cdr3_nt: TGTGCCAGCATCGAAGTCAGGGGTTATAGCAATCAGCCCCAGCATTTT
cdr3_aa: CASIEVRGYSNQPQHF

clone_size: many
j_call: TRBJ1-1
v_call: TRBV28
d_call: -
cdr3_nt: TGTGCCAGCAGTTTAGGGTGGCGGGACTGGAACACTGAAGCTTTCTTT
cdr3_aa: CASSLGWRDWNTEAFF

clone_size: few
j_call: TRBJ1-2
v_call: TRBV19
d_call: -
cdr3_nt: TGTGCCAGTAGTATGGATCGTGGCGGCAGGGATCCTGAGGGCTACACCTTC
cdr3_aa: CASSMDRGGRDPEGYTF

clone_size: -
j_call: TRBJ1-2
v_call: TRBV27
d_call: -
cdr3_nt: TGTGCCAGCAGCTCTGTAGCCAGGGAGGCCTACACCTTC
cdr3_aa: CASSSVAREAYTF

clone_size: few
j_call: TRBJ2-7
v_call: TRBV19
d_call: -
cdr3_nt: TGTGCCAGTTGGGACGGACTCTCCTACGAGCAGTACTTC
cdr3_aa: CASWDGLSYEQYF

clone_size: few
j_call: TRBJ1-5
v_call: TRBV20-1
d_call: -
cdr3_nt: TGCAGTGCTAAGGAAGACAGCTCAAATCAGCCCCAGCATTTT
cdr3_aa: CSAKEDSSNQPQHF

clone_size: few
j_call: TRBJ1-2
v_call: TRBV11-2
d_call: -
cdr3_nt: TGTGCCAGCAGCTTGGGGGGCAGGGGAGGCGATGGCTACACCTTC
cdr3_aa: CASSLGGRGGDGYTF

clone_size: -
j_call: TRBJ1-2
v_call: TRBV28
d_call: -
cdr3_nt: TGTGCCAGTCAAGGGAATCTCTATGGCTACACCTTC
cdr3_aa: CASQGNLYGYTF

clone_size: few
j_call: TRBJ2-1
v_call: TRBV20-1
d_call: -
cdr3_nt: TGCAGTGCTAGAGACCCAGGACGGAACTCCTACAATGAGCAGTTCTTC
cdr3_aa: CSARDPGRNSYNEQFF

clone_size: few
j_call: TRBJ2-7
v_call: TRBV5-1
d_call: -
cdr3_nt: TGCGCCAGCAGCTTCGGGGATCAGAGGGGCGAGCAGTACTTC
cdr3_aa: CASSFGDQRGEQYF

clone_size: -
j_call: TRBJ2-7
v_call: TRBV2
d_call: TRBD2
cdr3_nt: TGTGCCAGCAGTGAAGCTCGACCTAGCGGGAGGATCAACTACGAGCAGTACTTC
cdr3_aa: CASSEARPSGRINYEQYF

clone_size: many
j_call: TRBJ2-7
v_call: TRBV12-3/TRBV12-4
d_call: -
cdr3_nt: TGTGCCAGCAGTTTAGTGGGAGGGGGATCCTACGAGCAGTACTTC
cdr3_aa: CASSLVGGGSYEQYF

clone_size: -
j_call: TRBJ2-7
v_call: TRBV4-2
d_call: TRBD2
cdr3_nt: TGTGCCAGCAGCCAACCCCTCGCGGGAGGAGCCTACGAGCAGTACTTC
cdr3_aa: CASSQPLAGGAYEQYF

clone_size: few
j_call: TRBJ2-2
v_call: TRBV6-1
d_call: TRBD1
cdr3_nt: TGTGCCAGCAGTCCGGGACAGGAGTGGGCCGGGGAGCTGTTTTTT
cdr3_aa: CASSPGQEWAGELFF

clone_size: many
j_call: TRBJ1-2
v_call: TRBV6-1
d_call: -
cdr3_nt: TGTGCCAGCCAGGCTGGAGGCACCTCCTATGGCTACACCTTC
cdr3_aa: CASQAGGTSYGYTF

clone_size: -
j_call: TRBJ2-7
v_call: TRBV5-1
d_call: TRBD1
cdr3_nt: TGCGCCAGCACTCTACAGGGGGGACCCTACGAGCAGTACTTC
cdr3_aa: CASTLQGGPYEQYF

clone_size: many
j_call: TRBJ1-1
v_call: TRBV19
d_call: -
cdr3_nt: TGTGCCAGTAGTACCCCGACAGGGAACACTGAAGCTTTCTTT
cdr3_aa: CASSTPTGNTEAFF